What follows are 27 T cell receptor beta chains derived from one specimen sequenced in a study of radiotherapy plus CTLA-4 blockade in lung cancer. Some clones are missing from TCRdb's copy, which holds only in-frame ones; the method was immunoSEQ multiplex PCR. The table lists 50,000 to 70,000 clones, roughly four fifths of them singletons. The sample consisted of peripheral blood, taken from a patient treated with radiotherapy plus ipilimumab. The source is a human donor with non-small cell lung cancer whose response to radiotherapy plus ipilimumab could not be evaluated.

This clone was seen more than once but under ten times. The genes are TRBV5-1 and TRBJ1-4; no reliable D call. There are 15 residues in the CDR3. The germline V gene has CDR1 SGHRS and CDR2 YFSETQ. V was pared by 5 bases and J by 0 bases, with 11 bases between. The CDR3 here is CASRGGVTTNEKLFF. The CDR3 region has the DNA TGCGCCAGCAGAGGCGGGGTGACAACTAATGAAAAACTGTTTTTT.

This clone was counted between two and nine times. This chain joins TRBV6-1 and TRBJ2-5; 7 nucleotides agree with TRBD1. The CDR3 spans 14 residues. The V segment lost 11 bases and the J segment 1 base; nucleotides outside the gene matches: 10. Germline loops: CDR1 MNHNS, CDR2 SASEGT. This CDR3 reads CAVHAGGGQETQYF. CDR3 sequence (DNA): TGTGCCGTTCATGCAGGGGGTGGCCAAGAGACCCAGTACTTC.

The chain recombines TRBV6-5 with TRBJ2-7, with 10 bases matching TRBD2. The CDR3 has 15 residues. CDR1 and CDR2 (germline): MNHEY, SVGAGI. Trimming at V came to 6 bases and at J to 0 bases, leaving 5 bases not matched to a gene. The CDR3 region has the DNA TGTGCCAGCAGCTTAGCGGGAGGACCCTCCTACGAGCAGTACTTC. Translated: CASSLAGGPSYEQYF.

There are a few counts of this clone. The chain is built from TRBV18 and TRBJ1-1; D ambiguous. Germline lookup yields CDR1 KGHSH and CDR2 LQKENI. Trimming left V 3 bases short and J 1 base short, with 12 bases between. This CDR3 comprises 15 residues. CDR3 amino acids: CASSPAPGKNTEAFF. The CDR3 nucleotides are TGTGCCAGCTCACCGGCGCCGGGGAAGAACACTGAAGCTTTCTTT.

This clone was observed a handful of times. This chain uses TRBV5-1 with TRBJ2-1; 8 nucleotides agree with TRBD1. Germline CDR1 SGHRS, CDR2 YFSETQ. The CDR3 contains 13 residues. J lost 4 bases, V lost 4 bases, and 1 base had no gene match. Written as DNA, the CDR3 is TGCGCCAGCAGCCGGGACAGGTACAATGAGCAGTTCTTC. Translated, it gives CASSRDRYNEQFF.

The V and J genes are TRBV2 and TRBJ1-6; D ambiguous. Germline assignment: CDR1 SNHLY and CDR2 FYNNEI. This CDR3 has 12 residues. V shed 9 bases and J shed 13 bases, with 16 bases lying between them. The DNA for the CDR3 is TGTGCCAGTTCGCCCGAGGTTGGGCCCCTCCACTTT. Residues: CASSPEVGPLHF.

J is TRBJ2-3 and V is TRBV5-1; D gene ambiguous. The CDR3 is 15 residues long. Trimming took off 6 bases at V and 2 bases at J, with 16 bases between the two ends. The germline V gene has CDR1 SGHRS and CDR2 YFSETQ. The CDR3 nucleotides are TGCGCCAGCAACCCTGACGCGGCCGTCACAGATACGCAGTATTTT. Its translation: CASNPDAAVTDTQYF. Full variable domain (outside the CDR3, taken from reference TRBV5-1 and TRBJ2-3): KAGVTQTPRYLIKTRGQQVTLSCSPISGHRSVSWYQQTPGQGLQFLFEYFSETQRNKGNFPGRFSGRQFSNSRSEMNVSTLELGDSALYLCASNPDAAVTDTQYFGPGTRLTVL.

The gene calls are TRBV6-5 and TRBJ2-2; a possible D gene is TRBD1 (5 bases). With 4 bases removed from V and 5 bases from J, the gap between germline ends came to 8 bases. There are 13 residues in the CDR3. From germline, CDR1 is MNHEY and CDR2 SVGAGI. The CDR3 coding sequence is TGTGCCAGCAGTTTCCCAGGGACCGGGGAGCTGTTTTTT. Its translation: CASSFPGTGELFF.

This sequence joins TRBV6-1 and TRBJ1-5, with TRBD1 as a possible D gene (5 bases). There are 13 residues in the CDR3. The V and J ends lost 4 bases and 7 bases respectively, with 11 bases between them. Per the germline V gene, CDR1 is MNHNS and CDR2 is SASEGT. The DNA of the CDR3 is TGTGCCAGCAGTGTAGGGGAAGGACAGCCCCAGCATTTT. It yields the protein CASSVGEGQPQHF.

The DNA of the CDR3 is TGTGCCAGCAGTGGAAAAACAGGGGGCTTTGGCTACACCTTC. It is translated as CASSGKTGGFGYTF. V usage is TRBV2 and J usage is TRBJ1-2; 9 nucleotides line up with TRBD1. After removal of 4 bases from V and 7 bases from J, the junction contained 7 bases not matched to a gene. The CDR3 is 14 residues long. The germline V gene encodes CDR1 SNHLY and CDR2 FYNNEI.

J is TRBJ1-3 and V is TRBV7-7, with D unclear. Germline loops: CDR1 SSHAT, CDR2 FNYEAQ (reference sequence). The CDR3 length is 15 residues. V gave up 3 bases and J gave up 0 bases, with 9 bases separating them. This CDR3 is CASSFSFGSGNTIYF. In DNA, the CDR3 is TGTGCCAGCAGCTTTAGTTTCGGCTCTGGAAACACCATATATTTT.

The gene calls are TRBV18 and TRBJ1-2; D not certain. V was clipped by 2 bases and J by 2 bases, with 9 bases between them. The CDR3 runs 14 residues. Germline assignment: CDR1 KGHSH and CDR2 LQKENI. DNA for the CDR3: TGTGCCAGCTCACCAGCGGGGATAAACTATGGCTACACCTTC. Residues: CASSPAGINYGYTF.

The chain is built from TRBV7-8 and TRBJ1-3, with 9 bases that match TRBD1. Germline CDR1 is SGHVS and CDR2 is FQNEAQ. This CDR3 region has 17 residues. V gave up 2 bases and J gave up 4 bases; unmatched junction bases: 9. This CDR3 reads CASSLYRDRVTGNTIYF. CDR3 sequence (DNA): TGTGCCAGCAGCTTATACCGGGACAGGGTGACGGGAAACACCATATATTTT.

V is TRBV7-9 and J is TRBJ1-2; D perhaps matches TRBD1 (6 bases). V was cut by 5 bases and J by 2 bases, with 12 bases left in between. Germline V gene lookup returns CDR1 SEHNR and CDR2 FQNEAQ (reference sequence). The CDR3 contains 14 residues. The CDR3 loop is CASSPRGGNYGYTF. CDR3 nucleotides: TGTGCCAGCAGCCCCAGGGGCGGAAACTATGGCTACACCTTC.

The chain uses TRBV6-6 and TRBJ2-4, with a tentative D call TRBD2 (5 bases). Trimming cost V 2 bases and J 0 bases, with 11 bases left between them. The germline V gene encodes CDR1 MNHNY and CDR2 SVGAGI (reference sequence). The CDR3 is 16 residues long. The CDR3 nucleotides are TGTGCCAGCAGTTACGGGGAGACCCTAGCCAAAAACATTCAGTACTTC. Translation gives CASSYGETLAKNIQYF.

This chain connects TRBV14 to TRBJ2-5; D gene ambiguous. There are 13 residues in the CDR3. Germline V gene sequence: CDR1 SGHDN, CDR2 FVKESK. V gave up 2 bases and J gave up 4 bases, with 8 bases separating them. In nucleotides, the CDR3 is TGTGCCAGCAGCCAACTCCCTCGAGAGACCCAGTACTTC. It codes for CASSQLPRETQYF.

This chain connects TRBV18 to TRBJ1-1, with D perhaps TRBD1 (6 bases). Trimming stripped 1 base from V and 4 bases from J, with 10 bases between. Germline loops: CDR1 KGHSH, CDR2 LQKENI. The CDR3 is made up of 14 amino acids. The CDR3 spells CASSPRSGVTEAFF. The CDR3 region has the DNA TGTGCCAGCTCACCACGGTCAGGGGTCACTGAAGCTTTCTTT.

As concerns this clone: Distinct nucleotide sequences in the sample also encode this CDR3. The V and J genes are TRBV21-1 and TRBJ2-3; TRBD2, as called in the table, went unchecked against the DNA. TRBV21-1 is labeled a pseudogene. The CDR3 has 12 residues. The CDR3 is CAGSGSTDTQYF. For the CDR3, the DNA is TGCGCCGGAAGCGGAAGCACAGATACGCAGTATTTT.

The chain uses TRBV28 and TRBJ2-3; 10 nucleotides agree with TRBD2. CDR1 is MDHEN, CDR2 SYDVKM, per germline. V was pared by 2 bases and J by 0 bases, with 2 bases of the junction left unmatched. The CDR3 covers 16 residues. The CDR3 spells CASSLRLAGSTDTQYF. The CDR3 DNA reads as TGTGCCAGCAGTTTAAGACTAGCGGGCAGCACAGATACGCAGTATTTT.

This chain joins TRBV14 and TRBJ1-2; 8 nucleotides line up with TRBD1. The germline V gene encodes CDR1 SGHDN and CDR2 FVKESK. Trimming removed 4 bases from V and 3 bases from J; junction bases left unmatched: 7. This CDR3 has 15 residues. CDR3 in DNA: TGTGCCAGCAGCCGGGGACAGGCCGGGGACTATGGCTACACCTTC. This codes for CASSRGQAGDYGYTF.

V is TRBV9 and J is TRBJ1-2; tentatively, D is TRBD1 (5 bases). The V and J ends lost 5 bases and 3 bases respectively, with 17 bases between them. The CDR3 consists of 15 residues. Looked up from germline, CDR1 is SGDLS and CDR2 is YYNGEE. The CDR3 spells CASREGASGHYGYTF. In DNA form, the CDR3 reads TGTGCCAGCAGGGAAGGGGCCTCTGGGCACTATGGCTACACCTTC.

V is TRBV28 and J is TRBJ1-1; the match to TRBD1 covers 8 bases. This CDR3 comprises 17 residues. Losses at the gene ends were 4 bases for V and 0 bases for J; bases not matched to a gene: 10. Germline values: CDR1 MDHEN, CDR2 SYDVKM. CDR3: CASSSIGQGKLNTEAFF. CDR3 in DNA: TGTGCCAGCAGTTCCATTGGACAGGGCAAGCTGAACACTGAAGCTTTCTTT.

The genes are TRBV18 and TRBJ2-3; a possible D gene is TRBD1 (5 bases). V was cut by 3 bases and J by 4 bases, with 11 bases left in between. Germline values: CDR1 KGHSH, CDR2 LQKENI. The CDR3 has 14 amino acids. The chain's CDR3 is CASSPSLQADTQYF. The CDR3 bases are TGTGCCAGCTCACCCTCTCTACAGGCAGATACGCAGTATTTT.

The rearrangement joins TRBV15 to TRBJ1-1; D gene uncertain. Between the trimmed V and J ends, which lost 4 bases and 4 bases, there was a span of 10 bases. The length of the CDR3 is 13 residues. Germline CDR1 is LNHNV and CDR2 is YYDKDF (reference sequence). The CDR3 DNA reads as TGTGCCACCAGCACCGAGCACGGCACTGAAGCTTTCTTT. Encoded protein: CATSTEHGTEAFF.

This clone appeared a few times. The CDR3 loop is CASSQDRTVSSYEQYF. As DNA, the CDR3 is TGCGCCAGCAGCCAAGATCGAACAGTGAGCTCCTACGAGCAGTACTTC. This chain links TRBV4-1 with TRBJ2-7; no firm D call. Trimming shortened V by 0 bases and J by 0 bases, and 12 bases separated the two germline ends. The CDR3 extends over 16 amino acids. Germline V CDR1 and CDR2: MGHRA, YSYEKL.

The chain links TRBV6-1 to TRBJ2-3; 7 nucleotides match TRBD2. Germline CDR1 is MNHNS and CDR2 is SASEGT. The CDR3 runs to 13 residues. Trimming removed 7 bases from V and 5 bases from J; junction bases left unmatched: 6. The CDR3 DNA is TGTGCCAGCACGCGACTAGCTGGAGATACGCAGTATTTT. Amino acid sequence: CASTRLAGDTQYF.

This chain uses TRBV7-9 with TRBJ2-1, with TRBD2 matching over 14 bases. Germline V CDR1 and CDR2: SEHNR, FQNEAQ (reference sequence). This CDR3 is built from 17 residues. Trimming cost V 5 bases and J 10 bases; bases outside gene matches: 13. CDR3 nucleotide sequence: TGTGCCAGCAGCCCCCCTTCCGGGACTAGCGGGAGCTGGGAGCAGTTCTTC. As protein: CASSPPSGTSGSWEQFF.